These 25 T cell receptor beta chains originate from one sample sequenced in a study of T cell responses to AZD1222 COVID-19 vaccine. Sequencing used immunoSEQ multiplex PCR; TCRdb keeps in-frame clones, though not all of them. The sample records 72,000 or so clones, 85% being singletons. The sample here was peripheral blood, taken on day 0 of AZD1222 vaccination. These receptors all stem from an adult in good health.

The V gene is TRBV27, the J gene TRBJ2-5; TRBD2 agrees at 7 bases. The CDR3 covers 16 residues. Trimming took 6 bases from V and 5 from J; bases not matched to a gene: 15. Germline V gives CDR1 MNHEY, CDR2 SMNVEV (reference sequence). The CDR3, as DNA: TGTGCCAGCAGAGCTATGGGGGGGAGATGGGAGGAGACCCAGTACTTC. This encodes CASRAMGGRWEETQYF.

The CDR3 loop is CASSQTEISYEQYF. CDR3 in DNA: TGCGCCAGCAGCCAGACAGAAATCTCCTACGAGCAGTACTTC. The chain links TRBV4-1 to TRBJ2-7; weak D call: TRBD1 (5 bases). Germline V gives CDR1 MGHRA, CDR2 YSYEKL. Trimming stripped 3 bases from V and 0 bases from J, with 9 bases between. The CDR3 has 14 residues.

The chain carries TRBV6-5 and TRBJ2-2; D gene uncertain. Germline values: CDR1 MNHEY, CDR2 SVGAGI. Between the trimmed V and J ends, which lost 8 bases and 0 bases, there was a span of 10 bases. CDR3 length equals 14 residues. CDR3 protein: CASWVTANTGELFF. The CDR3 region has the DNA TGTGCCAGCTGGGTAACAGCGAACACCGGGGAGCTGTTTTTT.

This clone was counted only a few times. The chain is built from TRBV7-8 and TRBJ1-4; 8 nucleotides line up with TRBD1. CDR3 length: 16 amino acids. Germline CDR1 reads SGHVS; CDR2 reads FQNEAQ. Trimming at V came to 1 base and at J to 7 bases, leaving 8 bases not matched to a gene. The CDR3 protein is CASSLGPGGEGEKLFF. DNA for the CDR3: TGTGCCAGCAGCTTAGGGCCAGGGGGCGAAGGTGAAAAACTGTTTTTT.

The V gene is TRBV12-5, the J gene TRBJ1-4; 8 bases are shared with TRBD1. V lost 5 bases and J lost 3; bases outside the gene matches: 11. The CDR3 contains 17 residues. CDR1 and CDR2 (germline): LGHNT, FRNRAP. Written as DNA, the CDR3 is TGTGCTAGTGGTCGTGGAACAGGGGGTGAATCTAATGAAAAACTGTTTTTT. Its protein product is CASGRGTGGESNEKLFF.

The gene calls are TRBV4-2 and TRBJ2-2, with 7 bases that match TRBD2. J lost 5 bases, V lost 3 bases, and 3 bases had no gene match. Germline CDR1 is LGHNA and CDR2 is YNFKEQ. The CDR3 sequence is 14 residues long. The CDR3 nucleotides are TGTGCCAGCAGCCATACTAGCGAGACCGGGGAGCTGTTTTTT. Protein: CASSHTSETGELFF.

The genes are TRBV25-1 and TRBJ2-7; TRBD2 aligns across 11 bases. The CDR3 runs to 15 residues. Unmatched junction bases numbered 10, after V lost 6 bases and J lost 6 bases. The germline gives CDR1 MGHDK, CDR2 SYGVNS. CDR3 bases: TGTGCCAGCAGCCCAACTAGCGGGAGCGGAGGCGAGCAGTACTTC. Translating gives CASSPTSGSGGEQYF.

The chain combines TRBV6-1 with TRBJ1-2; D remains ambiguous. The CDR3 totals 15 residues. V lost 1 base and J lost 8, with 17 bases in between. In germline, CDR1 is MNHNS, CDR2 SASEGT. CDR3 coding DNA: TGTGCCAGCAGTGAAGTAGTCGGCAGACTTTACGGCTACACCTTC. Its translation: CASSEVVGRLYGYTF.

The chain joins TRBV5-4 to TRBJ2-5; TRBD2 matches 7 bases. The CDR3 contains 15 residues. Germline loops: CDR1 SGHNT, CDR2 YYREEE (reference sequence). V lost 2 bases and J lost 1; bases outside the gene matches: 5. The CDR3: CASSFRLATQETQYF. DNA for the CDR3: TGTGCCAGCAGCTTCAGACTAGCCACCCAAGAGACCCAGTACTTC.

This clone was seen only a few times. The chain carries TRBV19 and TRBJ1-1; D perhaps matches TRBD1 (5 bases). Per germline, CDR1 LNHDA and CDR2 SQIVND (reference sequence). The CDR3 has 15 residues. With 1 base removed from V and 0 bases from J, the gap between germline ends came to 9 bases. CDR3 protein: CASSIGAGMNTEAFF. The DNA for the CDR3 is TGTGCCAGTAGTATAGGTGCAGGGATGAACACTGAAGCTTTCTTT.

This chain joins TRBV10-1 and TRBJ2-1; the D gene is possibly TRBD2 (6 bases). The CDR3 length is 15 residues. Germline CDR1 is WNHNN and CDR2 is SYGVQD (reference sequence). V shed 10 bases and J shed 0 bases, with 16 bases lying between them. The CDR3 region is CATAGPSSSYNEQFF. DNA for the CDR3: TGCGCCACAGCGGGCCCGTCGAGCTCCTACAATGAGCAGTTCTTC.

Details on this clone: Other DNA sequences from this sample encode an identical CDR3 as well. The genes are TRBV6-5 and TRBJ2-7; D perhaps matches TRBD1 (5 bases). The CDR3 loop spans 12 amino acids. Germline loops: CDR1 MNHEY, CDR2 SVGAGI. V shed 5 bases and J shed 3 bases, with 8 bases lying between them. CDR3: CASSHDSYEQYF. CDR3 nucleotide sequence: TGTGCCAGCAGTCACGACAGCTACGAGCAGTACTTC.

V and J are TRBV3-1 (or the pseudogene TRBV3-2) and TRBJ2-6, with no clear D. V lost 2 bases and J 1 base, leaving 9 bases between the germline ends. This CDR3 region has 16 residues. Looked up from germline, CDR1 is LGHDT and CDR2 is YNNKEL (reference sequence). The CDR3 here is CASSQFRLSGANVLTF. CDR3 coding DNA: TGTGCCAGCAGCCAATTCAGGCTATCTGGGGCCAACGTCCTGACTTTC.

The V and J genes are TRBV12-3 or TRBV12-4 and TRBJ2-1; a weak D match, TRBD2 (6 bases). The CDR3 consists of 12 residues. Trimming stripped 3 bases from V and 6 bases from J, with 6 bases between. The CDR3: CASSFGGNEQFF. The DNA of the CDR3 is TGTGCCAGCAGTTTCGGGGGCAATGAGCAGTTCTTC.

The chain combines TRBV6-5 with TRBJ1-1; D remains ambiguous. V lost 2 bases, J lost 6 bases, and 13 bases lay in between. CDR3 length equals 14 residues. The germline V gene encodes CDR1 MNHEY and CDR2 SVGAGI. In DNA, the CDR3 is TGTGCCAGCAGTTACAGCCCGTTTCCCCCTGAAGCTTTCTTT. Translating gives CASSYSPFPPEAFF.

V usage is TRBV6-6 and J usage is TRBJ2-5, with a possible D match to TRBD2 (5 bases). The CDR3 contains 15 residues. Germline loops: CDR1 MNHNY, CDR2 SVGAGI (reference sequence). V gave up 4 bases and J gave up 9 bases, with 21 bases separating them. CDR3 sequence reads: CASSLIPGLLEAQYF. CDR3 sequence (DNA): TGTGCCAGCAGTTTAATCCCGGGCCTATTGGAGGCCCAGTACTTC.

This chain links TRBV27 with TRBJ2-7; TRBD1 is a possible D gene (6 bases). This CDR3 region has 13 residues. Germline V CDR1 and CDR2: MNHEY, SMNVEV (reference sequence). Trimming stripped 8 bases from V and 7 bases from J, with 18 bases between. The CDR3 sequence: CASCNRDTKEQYF. The CDR3 DNA sequence: TGTGCCAGCTGTAACCGGGACACAAAAGAGCAGTACTTC.

The chain uses TRBV2 and TRBJ2-3, with D perhaps assigned TRBD1 or TRBD2 (5 bases each). Germline V gene lookup returns CDR1 SNHLY and CDR2 FYNNEI. The V gene lost 5 bases and the J gene lost 0 bases, with 12 bases spanning the gap. This CDR3 spans 15 amino acids. The CDR3: CASSPGTRSTDTQYF. The CDR3 DNA reads as TGTGCCAGCAGTCCCGGGACCCGTAGCACAGATACGCAGTATTTT. Drawing the rest from reference TRBV2 and TRBJ2-3, the complete variable domain is EPEVTQTPSHQVTQMGQEVILRCVPISNHLYFYWYRQILGQKVEFLVSFYNNEISEKSEIFDDQFSVERPDGSNFTLKIRSTKLEDSAMYFCASSPGTRSTDTQYFGPGTRLTVL.

This chain joins TRBV5-6 and TRBJ2-7; D might be TRBD1 (7 bases). This CDR3 contains 14 residues. Per the germline V gene, CDR1 is SGHDT and CDR2 is YYEEEE. Trimming pared 2 bases from V and 4 bases from J, leaving 13 bases between. CDR3 sequence: CASSFSAGGYEQYF. The DNA for the CDR3 is TGTGCCAGCAGCTTTTCGGCAGGGGGGTACGAGCAGTACTTC. The complete variable domain, with remaining parts taken from reference TRBV5-6 and TRBJ2-7, reads DAGVTQSPTHLIKTRGQQVTLRCSPKSGHDTVSWYQQALGQGPQFIFQYYEEEERQRGNFPDRFSGHQFPNYSSELNVNALLLGDSALYLCASSFSAGGYEQYFGPGTRLTVT.

The J gene is TRBJ1-5, the V gene TRBV19; D is possibly TRBD1 (6 bases). The CDR3 has 14 residues. Germline CDR1 is LNHDA and CDR2 is SQIVND (reference sequence). V was pared by 4 bases and J by 1 base, with 8 bases between. DNA for the CDR3: TGTGCCAGTAGTACAGGGGCCAGCAATCAGCCCCAGCATTTT. Protein: CASSTGASNQPQHF.

The rearrangement uses TRBV5-6 and TRBJ2-7; D not certain. Trimming pared 4 bases from V and 6 bases from J, leaving 23 bases between. Looked up from germline, CDR1 is SGHDT and CDR2 is YYEEEE. The length of the CDR3 is 16 residues. In nucleotides, the CDR3 is TGTGCCAGCAGCCCCACTATCTTACTTCTGGGTTCCGAGCAGTACTTC. It encodes CASSPTILLLGSEQYF.

The chain carries TRBV29-1 and TRBJ2-2, with no clear D. Between the trimmed V and J ends, which lost 3 bases and 5 bases, there was a span of 13 bases. From germline, CDR1 is SQVTM and CDR2 ANQGSEA. The CDR3 length is 14 residues. As DNA, the CDR3 is TGCAGCGTTGAGGACCAGCTCAGGACCGGGGAGCTGTTTTTT. Amino acids: CSVEDQLRTGELFF.

This chain links TRBV5-1 with TRBJ2-5; unclear D gene. From germline, CDR1 is SGHRS and CDR2 YFSETQ. This CDR3 has 13 amino acids. V was shortened by 0 bases and J by 5 bases, with 8 bases between the two germline ends. CDR3 residues: CASSLAGDETQYF. In DNA, the CDR3 is TGCGCCAGCAGCTTGGCCGGAGACGAGACCCAGTACTTC.

V is TRBV4-2 and J is TRBJ2-7; TRBD2 aligns across 8 bases. Looked up from germline, CDR1 is LGHNA and CDR2 is YNFKEQ. V gave up 0 bases and J gave up 1 base; unmatched junction bases: 5. This CDR3 has 16 amino acids. The CDR3 protein is CASSQDIAGRSYEQYF. CDR3 nucleotides: TGTGCCAGCAGCCAAGATATAGCGGGAAGATCCTACGAGCAGTACTTC.

This rearrangement joins TRBV2 to TRBJ1-2, with 10 bases lining up with TRBD1. Germline CDR1 and CDR2: SNHLY and FYNNEI. V lost 3 bases and J lost 4; bases outside the gene matches: 5. This CDR3 has 15 amino acids. DNA for the CDR3: TGTGCCAGCAGTGAGGGGACAGGGGACATCTATGGCTACACCTTC. It codes for CASSEGTGDIYGYTF.